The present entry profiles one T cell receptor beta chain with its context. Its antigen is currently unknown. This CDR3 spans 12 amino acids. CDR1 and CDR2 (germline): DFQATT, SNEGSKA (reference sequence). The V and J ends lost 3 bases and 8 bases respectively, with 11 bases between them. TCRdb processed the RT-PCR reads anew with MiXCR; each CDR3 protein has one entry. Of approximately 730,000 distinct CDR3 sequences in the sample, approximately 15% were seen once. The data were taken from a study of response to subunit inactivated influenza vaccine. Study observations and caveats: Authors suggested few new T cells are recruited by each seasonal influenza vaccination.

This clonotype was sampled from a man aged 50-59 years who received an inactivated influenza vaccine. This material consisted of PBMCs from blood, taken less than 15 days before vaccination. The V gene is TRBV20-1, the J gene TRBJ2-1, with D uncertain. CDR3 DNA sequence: TGCAGTGCTAGTGCCGATGGGGATGAGCAGTTCTTC. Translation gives CSASADGDEQFF.